The clone carrying this T cell receptor (beta chain) is labeled as medium-sized. Authors' data handling: A distant-metastasis classifier for papillary thyroid cancer was built using CDR3 differences across clinicopathological groups. TCRdb reanalyzed the PCR reads with MiXCR. The V and J calls come from TCRdb's annotation, not from the publication. The table records roughly 6,400 clones, 31% of them present only once. The sample originates from a study of metastatic and nonmetastatic thyroid tumors. On the study more broadly: It was across blood and tumor or nodule tissue from malignant and benign thyroid patients that repertoires were compared.

From germline, CDR1 is MDHEN and CDR2 SYDVKM. Trimming cost V 5 bases and J 4 bases, with 11 bases left between them. CDR3 length: 13 residues. Thyroid surgery took place with no prior treatment in any patient. Sequencing used tumor tissue. V gene TRBV28 combines with J gene TRBJ1-2; no definite D call. The TCR was taken from a female donor with papillary thyroid cancer or a benign thyroid nodule (not recorded which). Some clones in this sample may be carry-over from other donors' samples. CDR3 sequence (DNA): TGTGCCAGCAGTCTCACCCTGAGCTATGGCTACACCTTC. Residues: CASSLTLSYGYTF.